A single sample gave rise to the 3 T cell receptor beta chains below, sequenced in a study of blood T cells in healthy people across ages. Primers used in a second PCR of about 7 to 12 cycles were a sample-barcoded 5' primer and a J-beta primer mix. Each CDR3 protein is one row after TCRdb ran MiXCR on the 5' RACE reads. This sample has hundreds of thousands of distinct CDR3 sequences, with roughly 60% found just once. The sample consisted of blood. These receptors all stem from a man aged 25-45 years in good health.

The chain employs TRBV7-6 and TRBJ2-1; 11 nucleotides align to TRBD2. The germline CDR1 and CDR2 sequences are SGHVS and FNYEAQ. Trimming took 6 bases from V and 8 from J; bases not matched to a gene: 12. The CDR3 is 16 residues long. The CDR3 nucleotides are TGTGCCAGCAGTTCGGGGACTAGCGGAGTGTCCGATGAGCAGTTCTTC. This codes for CASSSGTSGVSDEQFF.

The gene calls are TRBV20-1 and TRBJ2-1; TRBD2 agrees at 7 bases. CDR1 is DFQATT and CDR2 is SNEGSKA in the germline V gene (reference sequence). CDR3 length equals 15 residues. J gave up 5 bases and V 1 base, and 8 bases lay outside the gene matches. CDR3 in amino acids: CSARGTSFLDNEQFF. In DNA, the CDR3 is TGCAGTGCTAGAGGGACTAGTTTCTTGGACAATGAGCAGTTCTTC.

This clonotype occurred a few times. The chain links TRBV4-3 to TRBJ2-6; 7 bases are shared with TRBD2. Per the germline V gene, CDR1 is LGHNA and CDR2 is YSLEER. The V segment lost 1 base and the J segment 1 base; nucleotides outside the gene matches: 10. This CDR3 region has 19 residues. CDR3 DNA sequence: TGCGCCAGCAGCCAAGTTAACGCAGGACTAGTATCTGGGGCCAACGTCCTGACTTTC. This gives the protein CASSQVNAGLVSGANVLTF.